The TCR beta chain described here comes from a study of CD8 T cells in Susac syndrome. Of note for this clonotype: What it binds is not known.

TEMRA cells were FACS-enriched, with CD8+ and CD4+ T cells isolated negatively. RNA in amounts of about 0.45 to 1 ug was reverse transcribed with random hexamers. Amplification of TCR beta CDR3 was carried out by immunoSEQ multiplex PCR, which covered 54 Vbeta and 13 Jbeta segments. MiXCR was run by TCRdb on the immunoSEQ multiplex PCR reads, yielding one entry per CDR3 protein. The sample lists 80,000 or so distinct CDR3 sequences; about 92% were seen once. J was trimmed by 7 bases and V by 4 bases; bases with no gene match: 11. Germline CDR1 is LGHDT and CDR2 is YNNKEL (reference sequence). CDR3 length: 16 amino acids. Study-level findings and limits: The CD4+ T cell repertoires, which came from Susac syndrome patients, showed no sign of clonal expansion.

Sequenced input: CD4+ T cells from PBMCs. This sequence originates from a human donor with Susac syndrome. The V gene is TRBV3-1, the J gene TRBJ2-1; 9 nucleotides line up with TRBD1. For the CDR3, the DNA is TGTGCCAGCAGCCTCTTCCGGGACAGGGTCGCGAATGAGCAGTTCTTC. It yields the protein CASSLFRDRVANEQFF.